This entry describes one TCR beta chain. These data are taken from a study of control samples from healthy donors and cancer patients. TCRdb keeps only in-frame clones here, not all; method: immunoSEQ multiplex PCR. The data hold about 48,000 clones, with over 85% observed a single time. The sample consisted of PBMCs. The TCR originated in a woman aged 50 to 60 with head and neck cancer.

CDR3 in amino acids: CACHRDGSSYEQYF. The DNA of the CDR3 is TGTGCCTGCCATCGGGACGGCAGCTCCTACGAGCAGTACTTC. The rearrangement joins TRBV6-6 to TRBJ2-7; D might be TRBD1 or TRBD2, each matching 5 bases. Germline CDR1 and CDR2: MNHNY and SVGAGI (reference sequence). This CDR3 contains 14 residues. Between the trimmed V and J ends, which lost 11 bases and 0 bases, there was a span of 17 bases.